Each of the 27 T cell receptor beta chains below was sequenced from the same sample in a study of graft-versus-host responses after intestinal transplantation. Libraries were prepared by immunoSEQ multiplex PCR; TCRdb keeps only in-frame clonotypes and omits some of them. The sample comprises 20,000 to 25,000 clones, 55% to 60% of which are singletons, and over 0.9% rests with the top ten. Sequencing used alloreactive CD4+ T cells from a mixed lymphocyte reaction culture, obtained before intestinal transplant. The subset is: CFSE-low proliferating T cells sorted from roughly 6-day pre-transplant mixed lymphocyte reaction (GvH or HvG direction). These receptor sequences come from a human patient who received an intestinal transplant.

The table lists this clone with a few counts. CDR3 DNA: TGTGCCTGGAGTCCGAGGGACAGAAGCAATCAGCCCCAGCATTTT. It specifies CAWSPRDRSNQPQHF. This chain connects TRBV30 to TRBJ1-5; TRBD1 matches at 7 bases. Germline-derived CDR1 and CDR2 are GTSNPN and SVGIG (reference sequence). The CDR3 consists of 15 residues. The V segment lost 2 bases and the J segment 1 base; nucleotides outside the gene matches: 5.

The rearrangement uses TRBV5-1 and TRBJ2-5; 7 nucleotides align to TRBD2. Germline assignment: CDR1 SGHRS and CDR2 YFSETQ. This CDR3 has 16 residues. V lost 10 bases, J lost 2 bases, and 17 bases stayed unmatched. CDR3 sequence: CASRLATSGLQETQYF. CDR3 DNA: TGCGCCTCGAGACTAGCAACGTCGGGCTTACAAGAGACCCAGTACTTC.

The chain uses TRBV19 and TRBJ1-5; TRBD1 might be the D (5 bases). V dropped 4 bases and J dropped 3 bases, with 10 bases sitting between them. This CDR3 comprises 14 residues. Germline loops: CDR1 LNHDA, CDR2 SQIVND (reference sequence). CDR3 coding DNA: TGTGCCAGTAGTAATCGGGGACTCAATCAGCCCCAGCATTTT. It yields the protein CASSNRGLNQPQHF. Combining the CDR3 with reference TRBV19 and TRBJ1-5 gives the whole variable domain DGGITQSPKYLFRKEGQNVTLSCEQNLNHDAMYWYRQDPGQGLRLIYYSQIVNDFQKGDIAEGYSVSREKKESFPLTVTSAQKNPTAFYLCASSNRGLNQPQHFGDGTRLSIL.

This clone has only a few counts. This chain uses TRBV18 with TRBJ1-1; D perhaps matches TRBD1 (5 bases). The germline V gene encodes CDR1 KGHSH and CDR2 LQKENI. The CDR3 is 14 amino acids. V shed 2 bases and J shed 2 bases, with 9 bases lying between them. The chain's CDR3 is CASSPTTANTEAFF. The CDR3 bases are TGTGCCAGCTCACCAACGACAGCTAACACTGAAGCTTTCTTT. The full variable domain, its missing parts supplied by reference TRBV18 and TRBJ1-1, is NAGVMQNPRHLVRRRGQEARLRCSPMKGHSHVYWYRQLPEEGLKFMVYLQKENIIDESGMPKERFSAEFPKEGPSILRIQQVVRGDSAAYFCASSPTTANTEAFFGQGTRLTVV.

This clone was seen a handful of times. The rearrangement uses TRBV6-1 and TRBJ1-1; D is undetermined. This CDR3 comprises 14 residues. Germline lookup yields CDR1 MNHNS and CDR2 SASEGT. V was shortened by 1 base and J by 0 bases, with 6 bases between the two germline ends. The DNA for the CDR3 is TGTGCCAGCAGTGAAGGGAGGATGAACACTGAAGCTTTCTTT. This translates into CASSEGRMNTEAFF.

The chain combines TRBV7-6 with TRBJ2-7, with a possible D match to TRBD2 (7 bases). The CDR3 covers 16 residues. V was pared by 1 base and J by 1 base, with 14 bases between. Germline V gives CDR1 SGHVS, CDR2 FNYEAQ. The CDR3 protein is CASSLESGGASYEQYF. The CDR3 nucleotides are TGTGCCAGCAGCTTAGAATCGGGGGGCGCGTCCTACGAGCAGTACTTC.

This chain joins TRBV2 and TRBJ2-3, with TRBD2 identical over 14 bases. Germline trimming cut 3 bases from V and 5 bases from J; bases unmatched to any gene: 4. The CDR3 runs to 16 residues. Per germline, CDR1 SNHLY and CDR2 FYNNEI. This CDR3 is CASSDRLAGGLDTQYF. Written as DNA, the CDR3 is TGTGCCAGCAGTGACCGACTAGCGGGGGGGCTAGATACGCAGTATTTT.

This clone was counted between two and nine times. V and J are TRBV28 and TRBJ1-2; unclear D gene. Germline CDR1 and CDR2: MDHEN and SYDVKM. This CDR3 contains 13 residues. V was clipped by 4 bases and J by 3 bases, with 9 bases between them. The CDR3 spells CASSSGSYYGYTF. The CDR3 DNA sequence: TGTGCCAGCAGTTCGGGAAGTTACTATGGCTACACCTTC.

This chain joins TRBV4-3 and TRBJ2-3; tentatively, D is TRBD1 (6 bases). Germline V gene sequence: CDR1 LGHNA, CDR2 YSLEER. This CDR3 has 15 residues. V dropped 0 bases and J dropped 0 bases, with 7 bases sitting between them. For the CDR3, the DNA is TGCGCCAGCAGCCAAGAGGGGGCTAGCACAGATACGCAGTATTTT. Its protein is CASSQEGASTDTQYF.

The V gene is TRBV10-3, the J gene TRBJ2-2; D is possibly TRBD1 (6 bases). The CDR3 runs to 13 residues. The germline CDR1 and CDR2 sequences are ENHRY and SYGVKD. Trimming took 5 bases from V and 5 from J, leaving 9 bases between them. The CDR3 bases are TGTGCCATCAGTACAGGGCAGACCGGGGAGCTGTTTTTT. The encoded protein is CAISTGQTGELFF.

This clone came up a few times. The gene calls are TRBV18 and TRBJ1-3, with D tentatively TRBD1 (6 bases). There are 15 residues in the CDR3. V lost 3 bases and J lost 0, with 9 bases in between. CDR1 and CDR2 (germline): KGHSH, LQKENI. The CDR3 DNA follows: TGTGCCAGCTCACCGACAGGTCACTCTGGAAACACCATATATTTT. Protein product: CASSPTGHSGNTIYF.

This clone has just a few counts. V gene TRBV6-5 combines with J gene TRBJ2-2, with D possibly TRBD1 on 5 matching bases. CDR1 and CDR2 (germline): MNHEY, SVGAGI. Trimming pared 0 bases from V and 2 bases from J, leaving 10 bases between. This CDR3 comprises 16 residues. The CDR3 here is CASSYSLGLNTGELFF. As DNA, the CDR3 is TGTGCCAGCAGTTACTCGTTGGGGCTAAACACCGGGGAGCTGTTTTTT.

The CDR3 loop reads CASSHYRGGAYNEQFF. The CDR3 region has the DNA TGCGCCAGCAGCCATTACCGCGGGGGGGCCTACAATGAGCAGTTCTTC. This chain connects TRBV4-1 to TRBJ2-1; 9 nucleotides match TRBD2. Looked up from germline, CDR1 is MGHRA and CDR2 is YSYEKL. The J segment lost 2 bases and the V segment lost 3 bases, leaving 5 bases of the junction unmatched. This CDR3 has 16 amino acids.

This sequence joins TRBV7-3 and TRBJ2-3; the match to TRBD2 covers 7 bases. CDR1 and CDR2 (germline): SGHTA, FQGTGA. V shed 1 base, J shed 4 bases, and the junction held 5 bases outside the gene matches. This CDR3 spans 15 amino acids. CDR3 protein: CASSLSPRGADTQYF. CDR3 sequence (DNA): TGTGCCAGCAGCTTAAGCCCCCGGGGGGCAGATACGCAGTATTTT.

The chain uses TRBV18 and TRBJ1-5; perhaps TRBD1 as D (5 bases). V lost 3 bases and J lost 2, with 14 bases in between. The CDR3 covers 16 residues. Germline CDR1 reads KGHSH; CDR2 reads LQKENI. CDR3: CASSPGGGRGNQPQHF. The DNA of the CDR3 is TGTGCCAGCTCACCTGGGGGAGGGAGAGGCAATCAGCCCCAGCATTTT.

CDR3: CASRASGTGLYNEQFF. CDR3 nucleotides: TGTGCCAGCAGGGCCTCCGGGACAGGGTTGTACAATGAGCAGTTCTTC. The chain uses TRBV28 and TRBJ2-1; 9 positions match TRBD1. Germline values: CDR1 MDHEN, CDR2 SYDVKM. This CDR3 contains 16 residues. Unmatched junction bases numbered 10, after V lost 6 bases and J lost 4 bases.

The CDR3 DNA sequence: TGCAGCGTAGAGTGGTACAATGAGCAGTTCTTC. The encoded protein is CSVEWYNEQFF. The V and J genes are TRBV29-1 and TRBJ2-1, with D hard to call. The CDR3 contains 11 residues. The germline V gene has CDR1 SQVTM and CDR2 ANQGSEA. Trimming stripped 6 bases from V and 4 bases from J, with 7 bases between.

The chain employs TRBV19 and TRBJ2-7, with 8 bases aligning to TRBD2. Germline V lookup: CDR1 LNHDA, CDR2 SQIVND (reference sequence). This CDR3 contains 16 residues. Trimming removed 3 bases from V and 3 bases from J; junction bases left unmatched: 10. The CDR3 nucleotides are TGTGCCAGTAGTATTTGGGGAGCGGGAGACATCTACGAGCAGTACTTC. Translating it yields CASSIWGAGDIYEQYF.

This clone came up a few times. The chain links TRBV7-8 to TRBJ1-2; 9 nucleotides agree with TRBD1. The CDR3 loop spans 16 amino acids. CDR1 is SGHVS and CDR2 is FQNEAQ in the germline V gene. V dropped 0 bases and J dropped 8; count of bases not matched to a gene: 10. CDR3 nucleotide sequence: TGTGCCAGCAGCTTAGCCCCCAGACAGGGGGTGGGGGGCTACACCTTC. Translated: CASSLAPRQGVGGYTF.

The chain is built from TRBV19 and TRBJ2-4; the D gene is possibly TRBD2 (5 bases). Trimming pared 6 bases from V and 6 bases from J, leaving 12 bases between. The CDR3 loop spans 13 amino acids. Germline values: CDR1 LNHDA, CDR2 SQIVND (reference sequence). The DNA for the CDR3 is TGTGCCAGTAGGGAATCCGGGATAAACATTCAGTACTTC. It encodes CASRESGINIQYF.

The J gene is TRBJ1-1, the V gene TRBV6-5; the D is unclear. In germline, CDR1 is MNHEY, CDR2 SVGAGI. CDR3 size: 14 residues. V was clipped by 2 bases and J by 0 bases, with 7 bases between them. CDR3 protein: CASSYVGLNTEAFF. CDR3 coding DNA: TGTGCCAGCAGTTACGTTGGCCTGAACACTGAAGCTTTCTTT.

This chain joins TRBV27 and TRBJ2-5; 7 bases map to TRBD2. Germline loops: CDR1 MNHEY, CDR2 SMNVEV (reference sequence). The CDR3 has 14 amino acids. With V trimmed by 1 base and J by 5 bases, 4 bases remained unmatched. The CDR3 loop is CASSLFLGGETQYF. The CDR3 DNA is TGTGCCAGCAGTTTATTCCTCGGGGGGGAGACCCAGTACTTC.

J is TRBJ2-2 and V is TRBV9, with D possibly TRBD1 on 5 matching bases. Between the trimmed V and J ends, which lost 2 bases and 4 bases, there was a span of 12 bases. The CDR3 is made up of 15 amino acids. Germline-derived CDR1 and CDR2 are SGDLS and YYNGEE. CDR3 sequence reads: CASSVAQGFTGELFF. The CDR3 bases are TGTGCCAGCAGCGTCGCCCAGGGTTTCACCGGGGAGCTGTTTTTT. Complete variable domain (other parts from reference TRBV9 and TRBJ2-2): DSGVTQTPKHLITATGQRVTLRCSPRSGDLSVYWYQQSLDQGLQFLIQYYNGEERAKGNILERFSAQQFPDLHSELNLSSLELGDSALYFCASSVAQGFTGELFFGEGSRLTVL.

V usage is TRBV9 and J usage is TRBJ2-2, with D hard to call. Germline assignment: CDR1 SGDLS and CDR2 YYNGEE. V lost 2 bases to trimming and J lost 7 bases, with 9 bases between them. The CDR3 is 13 amino acids. The CDR3 region has the DNA TGTGCCAGCAGCGTTTTGAGTGACGGGGAGCTGTTTTTT. Amino acids: CASSVLSDGELFF.

This clone came up a few times. This chain connects TRBV28 to TRBJ1-5; D remains ambiguous. Germline values: CDR1 MDHEN, CDR2 SYDVKM. CDR3 length: 13 residues. With 4 bases removed from V and 5 bases from J, the gap between germline ends came to 9 bases. The CDR3 spells CASSSYPDQPQHF. In nucleotides, the CDR3 is TGTGCCAGCAGTTCTTACCCAGATCAGCCCCAGCATTTT.

The chain joins TRBV27 to TRBJ1-5, with a tentative D call TRBD1 (5 bases). There are 14 residues in the CDR3. Germline V gene data show CDR1 as MNHEY and CDR2 as SMNVEV (reference sequence). V dropped 5 bases and J dropped 6 bases, with 14 bases sitting between them. The CDR3 DNA reads TGTGCCAGCAGTATGAAGTGGGGGGGTCAGCCCCAGCATTTT. Its protein product is CASSMKWGGQPQHF.

V and J are TRBV7-2 and TRBJ2-1, with 13 bases aligning to TRBD2. This CDR3 spans 13 amino acids. The V gene end was trimmed by 9 bases and the J gene end by 10 bases; junction bases not matched to a gene: 6. Germline CDR1 SGHTA, CDR2 FQGNSA. The chain's CDR3 is CARSGLAGREQFF. The CDR3 DNA is TGTGCCAGATCGGGACTAGCGGGGCGAGAGCAGTTCTTC.